A single sample is the source of the 18 T cell receptor beta chains below, sequenced in a study of regulatory T cells in long-lasting Graves disease. As to time point: newly diagnosed GD, antithyroid drugs for less than 3 months. There was RNA extracted from PBMCs, and the TCR library was made from it. To make TCR beta libraries, researchers used iRepertoire HTBI primers and Arm-PCR of CDR3 regions. TCRdb reprocessed the multiplex PCR reads with MiXCR, giving one entry per CDR3 protein. The repertoire holds about 420,000 distinct CDR3 sequences, with about 15% as singletons. These data also featured in a second study, about T cells in Graves' hyperthyroidism and ophthalmopathy.

Sequenced material: peripheral blood mononuclear cells (PBMCs), taken at new diagnosis, from a patient treated with antithyroid drugs. The receptors originated from a woman between 18 and 29 years old with Graves disease.

This clonotype has just a few counts. The rearrangement links TRBV19 to TRBJ1-2; D perhaps matches TRBD1 (5 bases). CDR1 and CDR2 from the germline V gene are LNHDA and SQIVND (reference sequence). This CDR3 is 14 amino acids long. V lost 6 bases, J lost 3 bases, and 14 bases lay in between. The CDR3 DNA is TGTGCCAGTAGATTCCCTGCGGGGGACTATGGCTACACCTTC. Protein product: CASRFPAGDYGYTF.

With regard to this clonotype: A read error may produce the germline difference seen at one junction end. CDR3: CASGLALPREQFF. The CDR3 DNA follows: TGTGCCAGCGGCTTAGCGCTACCTCGTGAGCAGTTCTTC. The chain is built from TRBV7-9 and TRBJ2-1, with D possibly TRBD2 on 5 matching bases. The germline V gene encodes CDR1 SEHNR and CDR2 FQNEAQ (reference sequence). This CDR3 region has 13 residues.

This clonotype was recorded many times. V and J are TRBV5-6 and TRBJ1-1; 9 bases align to TRBD1. This CDR3 has 16 residues. With 4 bases clipped from V and 5 bases from J, the junction kept 12 bases outside the gene matches. Germline V lookup: CDR1 SGHDT, CDR2 YYEEEE. This CDR3 reads CASSGGQGIRRTEAFF. Written as DNA, the CDR3 is TGTGCCAGCAGCGGGGGACAGGGTATAAGACGGACTGAAGCTTTCTTT.

This clonotype was detected many times. This chain connects TRBV3-1 to TRBJ1-5; D gene ambiguous. The CDR3 is 14 amino acids. V lost 5 bases and J 2 bases, leaving 10 bases between the germline ends. Germline V lookup: CDR1 LGHDT, CDR2 YNNKEL (reference sequence). This CDR3 is CASSKSHGNQPQHF. The CDR3 bases are TGTGCCAGCAGCAAGTCCCACGGCAATCAGCCCCAGCATTTT.

This clonotype has ten or more counts. The V call is TRBV28, the J call TRBJ2-2; D is perhaps TRBD1 (5 bases). V lost 3 bases and J lost 4, with 12 bases in between. This CDR3 comprises 15 residues. Looked up from germline, CDR1 is MDHEN and CDR2 is SYDVKM. CDR3 nucleotides: TGTGCCAGCAGTTTGATTGTCAGGGTCACCGGGGAGCTGTTTTTT. As protein: CASSLIVRVTGELFF.

The V call is TRBV12-3 or TRBV12-4, the J call TRBJ1-2; perhaps TRBD1 as D (5 bases). The CDR3 is made up of 13 amino acids. The V end lost 3 bases, the J end lost 8 bases, and 13 bases lay between the germline ends. The CDR3 here is CASSFVWQGGYTF. The CDR3 DNA reads as TGTGCCAGCAGTTTTGTCTGGCAGGGCGGCTACACCTTC.

This clonotype showed up just a few times. V and J are TRBV27 and TRBJ1-6, with TRBD1 matching over 10 bases. Looked up from germline, CDR1 is MNHEY and CDR2 is SMNVEV (reference sequence). Germline trimming cut 1 base from V and 10 bases from J; bases unmatched to any gene: 4. The CDR3 extends over 15 amino acids. This CDR3 reads CASSLLGTGASPLHF. The CDR3 coding sequence is TGTGCCAGCAGTTTATTGGGGACAGGGGCCTCACCCCTCCACTTT.

To note about this clonotype: A much larger clone lies a single base off, so this may be a read error. The rearrangement joins TRBV20-1 to TRBJ1-5, with D unclear. This CDR3 contains 12 residues. Germline V gene lookup returns CDR1 DFQATT and CDR2 SNEGSKA (reference sequence). Written as DNA, the CDR3 is TGCAGTGCTGGTGACAACAATCAGCCCCAGGATTTT. It translates to CSAGDNNQPQDF.

This clonotype was observed many times. J is TRBJ2-1 and V is TRBV7-9, with D possibly called TRBD1 or TRBD2 (5 bases each). Trimming pared 5 bases from V and 5 bases from J, leaving 13 bases between. Germline V gene lookup returns CDR1 SEHNR and CDR2 FQNEAQ (reference sequence). The CDR3 has 14 residues. The CDR3 sequence: CASSPRDHNNEQFF. In DNA, the CDR3 is TGTGCCAGCAGCCCCCGGGACCACAACAATGAGCAGTTCTTC.

The J gene is TRBJ1-5, the V gene TRBV10-1; TRBD1 aligns across 9 bases. This CDR3 contains 17 residues. The germline CDR1 and CDR2 sequences are WNHNN and SYGVQD (reference sequence). V dropped 6 bases and J dropped 4; count of bases not matched to a gene: 13. The CDR3: CASRTKTGTGLNQPQHF. Here the CDR3 DNA reads TGCGCCAGCAGAACAAAGACCGGGACAGGGCTTAATCAGCCCCAGCATTTT.

This clonotype came up many times. V usage is TRBV28 and J usage is TRBJ2-3; 9 nucleotides line up with TRBD2. The J call may be mistaken, given a closer DNA end match to TRBJ2-7. This CDR3 is built from 12 residues. CDR1 MDHEN and CDR2 SYDVKM come from the germline V gene. The CDR3 sequence is CASRTSVYEQYF. CDR3 DNA: TGTGCCAGCCGGACTAGCGTTTACGAGCAGTACTTC.

The V call is TRBV6-1, the J call TRBJ1-5; D possibly corresponds to TRBD1 (5 bases). The CDR3 has 13 amino acids. With 5 bases removed from V and 7 bases from J, the gap between germline ends came to 12 bases. Germline V gene data show CDR1 as MNHNS and CDR2 as SASEGT. CDR3 sequence (DNA): TGTGCCAGCAGTCCAGGGAGTTCCCAGCCCCAGCATTTT. As protein: CASSPGSSQPQHF.

This clonotype has ten or more counts. This chain connects TRBV3-1 to TRBJ2-7; 8 bases agree with TRBD1. CDR3 length: 16 residues. The V segment lost 4 bases and the J segment 3 bases; nucleotides outside the gene matches: 11. CDR1 is LGHDT, CDR2 YNNKEL, per germline (reference sequence). In DNA form, the CDR3 reads TGTGCCAGCAGCCGGCATACCGGGACAGGCGACTACGAGCAGTACTTC. This encodes CASSRHTGTGDYEQYF.

The sample holds many counts of this clonotype. This may stem from a read error, because a much larger clone lies one nucleotide away. The rearrangement joins TRBV28 to TRBJ2-7; maybe TRBD2 (6 bases). Germline V gene lookup returns CDR1 MDHEN and CDR2 SYDVKM. The CDR3 covers 12 residues. Here the CDR3 reads CASSFGSYGQYF. The CDR3 region has the DNA TGTGCCAGCAGTTTCGGGAGCTACGGGCAGTACTTC.

This clonotype was detected ten times or more. An end of the junction does not agree with germline; a read error may underlie this. This rearrangement joins TRBV12-3 or TRBV12-4 to TRBJ2-1, with 7 bases matching TRBD1. CDR3 size: 15 residues. The CDR3: CASSLDRAPYNEQFF. The CDR3 bases are TGTGCCAGCAGCTTAGACAGGGCCCCCTACAATGAGCAGTTCTTC.

This clonotype showed up many times. This chain links TRBV11-2 with TRBJ2-1; TRBD1 might be the D (5 bases). Germline V gives CDR1 SGHAT, CDR2 FQNNGV. The CDR3 is 15 amino acids. The V end lost 5 bases, the J end lost 2 bases, and 13 bases lay between the germline ends. In DNA form, the CDR3 reads TGTGCCAGCAGCATAATAACAGGTACCTACAATGAGCAGTTCTTC. Its translation: CASSIITGTYNEQFF.

In its sample, this clonotype was seen a few times. The chain has TRBV9 and TRBJ2-2, with no clear D. With 0 bases removed from V and 0 bases from J, the gap between germline ends came to 6 bases. Per the germline V gene, CDR1 is SGDLS and CDR2 is YYNGEE. This CDR3 has 15 amino acids. The CDR3 sequence: CASSVGVANTGELFF. The CDR3, as DNA: TGTGCCAGCAGCGTAGGTGTCGCGAACACCGGGGAGCTGTTTTTT.

The sample holds many counts of this clonotype. The rearrangement links TRBV29-1 to TRBJ2-2, with 8 bases aligning to TRBD2. V gave up 7 bases and J gave up 1 base; unmatched junction bases: 8. Germline values: CDR1 SQVTM, CDR2 ANQGSEA. This CDR3 is 15 amino acids long. The CDR3 DNA reads as TGCAGCGCTAAACTAGCGGTCTTGAACACCGGGGAGCTGTTTTTT. Its translation is CSAKLAVLNTGELFF.